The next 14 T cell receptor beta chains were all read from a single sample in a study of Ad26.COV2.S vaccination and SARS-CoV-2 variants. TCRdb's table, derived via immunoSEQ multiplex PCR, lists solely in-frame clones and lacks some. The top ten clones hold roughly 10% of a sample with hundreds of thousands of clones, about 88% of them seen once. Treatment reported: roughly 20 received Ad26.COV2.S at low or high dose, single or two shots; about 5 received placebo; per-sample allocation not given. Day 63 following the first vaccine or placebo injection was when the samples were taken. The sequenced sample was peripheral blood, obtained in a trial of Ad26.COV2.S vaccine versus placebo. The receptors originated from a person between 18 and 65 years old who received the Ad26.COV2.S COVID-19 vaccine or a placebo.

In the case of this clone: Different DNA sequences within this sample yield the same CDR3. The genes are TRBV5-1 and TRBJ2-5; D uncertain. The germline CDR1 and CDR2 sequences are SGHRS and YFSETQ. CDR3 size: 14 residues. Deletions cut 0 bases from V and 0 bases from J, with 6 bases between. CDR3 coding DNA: TGCGCCAGCAGCTTGGGAGCGAACCAAGAGACCCAGTACTTC. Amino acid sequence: CASSLGANQETQYF.

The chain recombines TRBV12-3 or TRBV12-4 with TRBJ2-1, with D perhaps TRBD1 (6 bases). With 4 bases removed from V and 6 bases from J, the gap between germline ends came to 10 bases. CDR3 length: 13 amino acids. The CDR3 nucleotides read TGTGCCAGCAGTTCTATAGGGGGCAATGAGCAGTTCTTC. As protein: CASSSIGGNEQFF.

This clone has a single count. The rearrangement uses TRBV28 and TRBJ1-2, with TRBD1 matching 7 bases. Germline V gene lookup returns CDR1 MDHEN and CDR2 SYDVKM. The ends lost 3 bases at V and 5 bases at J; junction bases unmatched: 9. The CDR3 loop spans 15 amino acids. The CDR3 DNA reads TGTGCCAGCAGTTTCCCGTCAGGGGGGGGGTATGGCTACACCTTC. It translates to CASSFPSGGGYGYTF.

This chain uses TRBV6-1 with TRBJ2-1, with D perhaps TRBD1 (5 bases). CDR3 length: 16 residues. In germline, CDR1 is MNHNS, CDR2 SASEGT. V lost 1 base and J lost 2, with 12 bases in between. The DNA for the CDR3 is TGTGCCAGCAGTGAAGTTCGGACACCCCCCTACAATGAGCAGTTCTTC. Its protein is CASSEVRTPPYNEQFF.

CDR3 in amino acids: CASSSGQANNEKLFF. The CDR3 nucleotides read TGTGCCAGCAGTTCAGGACAGGCTAATAATGAAAAACTGTTTTTT. The J gene is TRBJ1-4, the V gene TRBV6-6; 7 nucleotides line up with TRBD1. The CDR3 length is 15 residues. Germline V CDR1 and CDR2: MNHNY, SVGAGI (reference sequence). V was clipped by 4 bases and J by 4 bases; unmatched bases: 6.

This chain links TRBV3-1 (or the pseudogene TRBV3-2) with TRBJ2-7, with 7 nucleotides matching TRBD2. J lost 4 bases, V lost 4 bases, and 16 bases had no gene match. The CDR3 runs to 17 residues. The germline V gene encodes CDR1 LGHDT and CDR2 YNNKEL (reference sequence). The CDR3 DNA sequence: TGTGCCAGCAGCCGGAGCCAGACTAGCCGGGGCGAATACGAGCAGTACTTC. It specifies CASSRSQTSRGEYEQYF.

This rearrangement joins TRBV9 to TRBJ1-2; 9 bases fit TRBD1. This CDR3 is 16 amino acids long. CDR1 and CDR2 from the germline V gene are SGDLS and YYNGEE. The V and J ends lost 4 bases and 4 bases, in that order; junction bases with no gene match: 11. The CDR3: CASSPRTGALPYGYTF. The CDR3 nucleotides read TGTGCCAGCAGCCCACGGACAGGGGCCCTCCCCTATGGCTACACCTTC. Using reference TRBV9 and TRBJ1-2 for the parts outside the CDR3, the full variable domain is DSGVTQTPKHLITATGQRVTLRCSPRSGDLSVYWYQQSLDQGLQFLIQYYNGEERAKGNILERFSAQQFPDLHSELNLSSLELGDSALYFCASSPRTGALPYGYTFGSGTRLTVV.

Written as DNA, the CDR3 is TGTGCCAGCAGCCTGACTAGCGGTGCGAACACCGGGGAGCTGTTTTTT. Amino acids: CASSLTSGANTGELFF. The genes are TRBV9 and TRBJ2-2, with TRBD2 identical over 9 bases. CDR3 length equals 16 residues. Germline assignment: CDR1 SGDLS and CDR2 YYNGEE. Losses at the gene ends were 4 bases for V and 0 bases for J; bases not matched to a gene: 4.

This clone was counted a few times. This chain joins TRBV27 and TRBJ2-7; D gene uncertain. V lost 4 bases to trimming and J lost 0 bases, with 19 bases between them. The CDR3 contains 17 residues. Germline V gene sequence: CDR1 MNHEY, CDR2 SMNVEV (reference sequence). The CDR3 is CASSSKGTGISSYEQYF. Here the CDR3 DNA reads TGTGCCAGCAGTTCTAAGGGAACCGGAATTTCCTCCTACGAGCAGTACTTC.

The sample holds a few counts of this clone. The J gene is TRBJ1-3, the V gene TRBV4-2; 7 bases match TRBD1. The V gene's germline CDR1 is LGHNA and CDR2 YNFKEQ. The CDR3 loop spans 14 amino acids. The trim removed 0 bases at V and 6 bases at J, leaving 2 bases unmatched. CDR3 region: CASSQDGTVNTIYF. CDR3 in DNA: TGTGCCAGCAGCCAAGATGGGACAGTAAACACCATATATTTT.

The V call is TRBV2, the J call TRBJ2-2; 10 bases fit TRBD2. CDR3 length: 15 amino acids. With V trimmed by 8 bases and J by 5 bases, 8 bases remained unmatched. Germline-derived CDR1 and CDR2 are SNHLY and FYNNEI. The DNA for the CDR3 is TGTGCCAGCCTCGCCAGGACTAGCGGTACCGGGGAGCTGTTTTTT. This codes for CASLARTSGTGELFF. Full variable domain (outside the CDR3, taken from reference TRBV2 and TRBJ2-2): EPEVTQTPSHQVTQMGQEVILRCVPISNHLYFYWYRQILGQKVEFLVSFYNNEISEKSEIFDDQFSVERPDGSNFTLKIRSTKLEDSAMYFCASLARTSGTGELFFGEGSRLTVL.

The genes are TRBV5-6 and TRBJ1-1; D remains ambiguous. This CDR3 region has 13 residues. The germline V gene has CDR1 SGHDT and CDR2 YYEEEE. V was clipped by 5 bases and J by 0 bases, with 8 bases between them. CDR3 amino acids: CASSGVMNTEAFF. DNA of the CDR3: TGTGCCAGCAGTGGTGTTATGAACACTGAAGCTTTCTTT.

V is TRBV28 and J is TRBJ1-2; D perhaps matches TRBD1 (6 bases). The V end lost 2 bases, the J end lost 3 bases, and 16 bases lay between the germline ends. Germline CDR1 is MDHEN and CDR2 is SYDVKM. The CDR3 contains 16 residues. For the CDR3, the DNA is TGTGCCAGCAGTTTAGAGTGGGGGCTGCAGGACTATGGCTACACCTTC. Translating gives CASSLEWGLQDYGYTF.

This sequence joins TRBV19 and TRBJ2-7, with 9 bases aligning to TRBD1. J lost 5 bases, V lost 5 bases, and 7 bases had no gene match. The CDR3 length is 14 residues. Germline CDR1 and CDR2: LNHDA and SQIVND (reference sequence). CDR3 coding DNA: TGTGCCAGTAGTGTACAGGGGGCGCGGGACGAGCAGTACTTC. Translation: CASSVQGARDEQYF.